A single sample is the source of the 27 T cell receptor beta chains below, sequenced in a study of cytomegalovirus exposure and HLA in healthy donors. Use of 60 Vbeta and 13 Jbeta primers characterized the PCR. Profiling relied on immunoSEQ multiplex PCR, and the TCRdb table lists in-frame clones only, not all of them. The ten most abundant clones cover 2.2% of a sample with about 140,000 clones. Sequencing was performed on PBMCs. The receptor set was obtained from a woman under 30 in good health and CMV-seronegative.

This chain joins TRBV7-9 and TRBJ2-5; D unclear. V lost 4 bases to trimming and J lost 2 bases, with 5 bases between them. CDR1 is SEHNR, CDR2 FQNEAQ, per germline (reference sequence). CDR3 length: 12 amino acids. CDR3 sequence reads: CASSSNQETQYF. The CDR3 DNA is TGTGCCAGCAGCTCAAATCAAGAGACCCAGTACTTC.

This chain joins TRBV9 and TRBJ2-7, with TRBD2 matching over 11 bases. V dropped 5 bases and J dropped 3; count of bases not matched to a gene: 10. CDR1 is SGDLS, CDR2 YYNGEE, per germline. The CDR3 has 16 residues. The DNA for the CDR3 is TGTGCCAGCAGTCGGACCGGGACTAGCGGAGACTACGAGCAGTACTTC. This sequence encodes CASSRTGTSGDYEQYF.

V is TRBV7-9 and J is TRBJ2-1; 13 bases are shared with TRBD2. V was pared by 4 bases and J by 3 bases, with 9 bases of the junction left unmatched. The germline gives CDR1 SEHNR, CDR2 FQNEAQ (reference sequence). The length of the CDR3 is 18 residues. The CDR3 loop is CASSYRRTSGSIYNEQFF. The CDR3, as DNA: TGTGCCAGCAGCTACCGAAGGACTAGCGGGAGTATCTACAATGAGCAGTTCTTC.

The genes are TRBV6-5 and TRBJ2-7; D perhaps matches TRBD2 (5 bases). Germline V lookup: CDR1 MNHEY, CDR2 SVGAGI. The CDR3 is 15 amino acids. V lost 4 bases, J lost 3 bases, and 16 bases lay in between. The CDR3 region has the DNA TGTGCCAGCAGTTTAACAAGAGGACTGTACTACGAGCAGTACTTC. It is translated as CASSLTRGLYYEQYF.

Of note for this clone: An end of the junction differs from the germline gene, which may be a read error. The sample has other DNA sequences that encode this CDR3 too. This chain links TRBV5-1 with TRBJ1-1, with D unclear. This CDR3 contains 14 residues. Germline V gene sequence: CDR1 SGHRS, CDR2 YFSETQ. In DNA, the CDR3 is TGCGCCAGCAGGGCAGGCGGGATGAACACTGAAGCCTTCTTT. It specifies CASRAGGMNTEAFF.

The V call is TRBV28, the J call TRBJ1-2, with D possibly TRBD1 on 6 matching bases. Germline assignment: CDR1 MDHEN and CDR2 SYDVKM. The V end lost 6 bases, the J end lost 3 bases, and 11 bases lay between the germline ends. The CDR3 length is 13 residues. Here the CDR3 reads CASSPTGHYGYTF. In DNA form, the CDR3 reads TGTGCCAGCAGCCCCACAGGGCACTATGGCTACACCTTC.

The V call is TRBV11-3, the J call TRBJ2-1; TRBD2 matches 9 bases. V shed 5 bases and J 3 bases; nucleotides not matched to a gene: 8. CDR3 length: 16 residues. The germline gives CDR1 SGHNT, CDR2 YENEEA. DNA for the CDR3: TGTGCCAGCAGCCCCAGACTAGCGGCCCTCTACAATGAGCAGTTCTTC. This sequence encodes CASSPRLAALYNEQFF.

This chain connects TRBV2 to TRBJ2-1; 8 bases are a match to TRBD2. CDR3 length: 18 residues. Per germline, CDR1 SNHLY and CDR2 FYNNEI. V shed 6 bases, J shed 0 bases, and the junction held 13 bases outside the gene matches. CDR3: CASSVLLTSGRSYNEQFF. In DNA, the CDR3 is TGTGCCAGCAGCGTCCTCCTTACTAGCGGACGCTCCTACAATGAGCAGTTCTTC.

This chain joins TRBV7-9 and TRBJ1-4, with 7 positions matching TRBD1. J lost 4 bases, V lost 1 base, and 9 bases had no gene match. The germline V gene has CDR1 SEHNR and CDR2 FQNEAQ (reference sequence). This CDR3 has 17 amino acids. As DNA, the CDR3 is TGTGCCAGCAGCTTAGGGGATGGGACAGCCTATAATGAAAAACTGTTTTTT. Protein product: CASSLGDGTAYNEKLFF.

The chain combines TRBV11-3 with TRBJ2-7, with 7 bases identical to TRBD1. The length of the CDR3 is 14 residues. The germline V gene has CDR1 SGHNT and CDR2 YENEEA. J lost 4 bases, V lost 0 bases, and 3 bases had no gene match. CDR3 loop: CASSLEGTVYEQYV. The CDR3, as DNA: TGTGCCAGCAGCTTAGAAGGGACAGTTTACGAGCAGTACGTC.

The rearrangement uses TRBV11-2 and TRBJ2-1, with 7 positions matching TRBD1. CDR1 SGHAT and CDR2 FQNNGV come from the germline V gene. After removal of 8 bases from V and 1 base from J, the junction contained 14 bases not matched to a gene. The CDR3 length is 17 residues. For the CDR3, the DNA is TGTGCCAGCCGCCTCGTGGGGGACAGCTATTCCTACAATGAGCAGTTCTTC. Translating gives CASRLVGDSYSYNEQFF. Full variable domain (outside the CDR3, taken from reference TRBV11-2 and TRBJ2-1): EAGVAQSPRYKIIEKRQSVAFWCNPISGHATLYWYQQILGQGPKLLIQFQNNGVVDDSQLPKDRFSAERLKGVDSTLKIQPAKLEDSAVYLCASRLVGDSYSYNEQFFGPGTRLTVL.

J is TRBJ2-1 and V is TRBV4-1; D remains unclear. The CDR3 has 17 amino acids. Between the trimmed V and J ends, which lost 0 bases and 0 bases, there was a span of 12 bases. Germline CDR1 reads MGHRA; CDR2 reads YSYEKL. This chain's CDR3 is CASSQETRSFSYNEQFF. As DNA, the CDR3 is TGCGCCAGCAGCCAAGAGACGCGGTCCTTCTCCTACAATGAGCAGTTCTTC.

The CDR3 DNA reads TGTGCCATCAGTGTCCAACCCCCGGGACAGGGTTATGGCTACACCTTC. Its translation: CAISVQPPGQGYGYTF. V usage is TRBV10-3 and J usage is TRBJ1-2; the match to TRBD1 covers 9 bases. Trimming took 4 bases from V and 5 from J; bases not matched to a gene: 11. Germline loops: CDR1 ENHRY, CDR2 SYGVKD. The CDR3 sequence is 16 residues long.

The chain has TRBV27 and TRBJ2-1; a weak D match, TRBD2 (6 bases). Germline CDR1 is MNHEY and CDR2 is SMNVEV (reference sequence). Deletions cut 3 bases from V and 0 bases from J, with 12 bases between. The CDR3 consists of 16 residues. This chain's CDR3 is CASSFRAGSSYNEQFF. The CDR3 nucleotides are TGTGCCAGCAGTTTCCGGGCGGGGTCCTCCTACAATGAGCAGTTCTTC.

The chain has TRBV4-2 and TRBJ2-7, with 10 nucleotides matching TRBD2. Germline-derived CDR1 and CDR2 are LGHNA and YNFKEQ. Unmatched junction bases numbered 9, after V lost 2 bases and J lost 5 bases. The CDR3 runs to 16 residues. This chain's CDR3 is CASSQRVSGRGNEQYF. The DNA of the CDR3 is TGTGCCAGCAGCCAAAGAGTAAGCGGGAGGGGAAACGAGCAGTACTTC.

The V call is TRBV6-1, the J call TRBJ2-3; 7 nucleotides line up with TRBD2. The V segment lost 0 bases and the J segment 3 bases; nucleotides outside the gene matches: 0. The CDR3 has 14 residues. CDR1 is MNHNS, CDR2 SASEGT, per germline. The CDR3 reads CASSEAGGTDTQYF. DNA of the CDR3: TGTGCCAGCAGTGAAGCGGGAGGGACAGATACGCAGTATTTT.

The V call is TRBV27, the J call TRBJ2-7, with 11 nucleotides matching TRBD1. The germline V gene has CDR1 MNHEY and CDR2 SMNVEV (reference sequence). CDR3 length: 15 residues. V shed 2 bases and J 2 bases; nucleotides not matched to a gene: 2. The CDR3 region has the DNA TGTGCCAGCAGTTTACAGGGACAGGGGGCCTACGAGCAGTACTTC. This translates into CASSLQGQGAYEQYF.

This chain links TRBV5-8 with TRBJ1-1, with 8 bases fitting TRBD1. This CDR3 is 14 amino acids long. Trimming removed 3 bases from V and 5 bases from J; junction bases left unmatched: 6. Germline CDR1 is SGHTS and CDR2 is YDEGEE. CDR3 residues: CASSYDRGGTEAFF. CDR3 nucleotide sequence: TGTGCCAGCAGCTATGACAGGGGAGGGACTGAAGCTTTCTTT.

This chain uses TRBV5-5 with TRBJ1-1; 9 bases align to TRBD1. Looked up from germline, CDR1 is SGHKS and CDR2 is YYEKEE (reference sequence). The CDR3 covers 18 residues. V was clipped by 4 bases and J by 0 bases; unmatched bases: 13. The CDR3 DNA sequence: TGTGCCAGCAGCGCCAGGGACAGGGCCTTGCCCATGAACACTGAAGCTTTCTTT. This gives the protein CASSARDRALPMNTEAFF.

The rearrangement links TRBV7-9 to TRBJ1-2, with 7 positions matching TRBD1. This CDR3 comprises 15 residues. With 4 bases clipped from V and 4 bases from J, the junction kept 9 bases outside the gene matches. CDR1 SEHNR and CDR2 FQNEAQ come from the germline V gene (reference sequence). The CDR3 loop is CASSSSRGITYGYTF. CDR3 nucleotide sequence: TGTGCCAGCAGCTCCTCCAGGGGGATCACCTATGGCTACACCTTC.

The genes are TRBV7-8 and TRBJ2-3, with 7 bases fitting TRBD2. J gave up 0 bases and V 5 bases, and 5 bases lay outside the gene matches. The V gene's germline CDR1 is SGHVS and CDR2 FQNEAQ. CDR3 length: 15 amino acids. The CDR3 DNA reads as TGTGCCAGCAGCGTCTCTAGCGGTAGCACAGATACGCAGTATTTT. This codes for CASSVSSGSTDTQYF.

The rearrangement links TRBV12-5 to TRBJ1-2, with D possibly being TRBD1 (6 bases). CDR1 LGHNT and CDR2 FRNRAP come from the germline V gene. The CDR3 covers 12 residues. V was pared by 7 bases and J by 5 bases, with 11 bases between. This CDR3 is CASDTTGYGYTF. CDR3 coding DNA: TGTGCTAGTGATACGACAGGATATGGCTACACCTTC.

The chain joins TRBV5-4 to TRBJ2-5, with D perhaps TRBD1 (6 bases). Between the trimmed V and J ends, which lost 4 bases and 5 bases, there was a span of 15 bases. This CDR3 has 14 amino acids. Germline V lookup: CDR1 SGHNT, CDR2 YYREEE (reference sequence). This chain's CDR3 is CASSGIRTDETQYF. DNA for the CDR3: TGTGCCAGCAGCGGAATCCGGACAGATGAGACCCAGTACTTC.

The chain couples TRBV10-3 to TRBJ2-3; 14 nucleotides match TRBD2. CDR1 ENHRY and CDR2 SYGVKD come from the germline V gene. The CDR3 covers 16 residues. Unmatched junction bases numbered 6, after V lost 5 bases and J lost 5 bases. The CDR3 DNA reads TGTGCCATCAGTTCGGGACTAGCGGGAGAGAAAGATACGCAGTATTTT. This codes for CAISSGLAGEKDTQYF.

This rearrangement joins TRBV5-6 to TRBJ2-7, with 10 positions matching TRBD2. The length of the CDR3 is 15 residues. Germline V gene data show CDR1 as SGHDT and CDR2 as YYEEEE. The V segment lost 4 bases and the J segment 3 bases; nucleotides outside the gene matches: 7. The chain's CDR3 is CASSETLAGVYEQYV. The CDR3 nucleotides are TGTGCCAGCAGCGAGACTCTAGCGGGAGTCTACGAGCAGTACGTC.

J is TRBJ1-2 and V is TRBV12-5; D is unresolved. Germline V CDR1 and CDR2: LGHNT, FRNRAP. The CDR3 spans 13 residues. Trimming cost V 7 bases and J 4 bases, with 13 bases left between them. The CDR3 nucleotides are TGTGCTAGTGCAAAGAGGGAGTTCTATGGCTACACCTTC. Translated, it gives CASAKREFYGYTF.

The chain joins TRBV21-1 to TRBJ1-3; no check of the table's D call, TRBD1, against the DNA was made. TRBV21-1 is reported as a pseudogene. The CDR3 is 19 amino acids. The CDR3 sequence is CASSRAPRPGQGLGNTIYF. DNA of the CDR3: TGTGCCAGCAGCAGGGCGCCCCGTCCGGGACAGGGGCTTGGAAACACCATATATTTT.